The rows below give T cell receptor beta chains drawn from one sample of a study of blood T cell repertoires in COVID-19. The protocol was immunoSEQ multiplex PCR, while the TCRdb copy is restricted to in-frame clones and leaves out a portion. Of about 110,000 clones listed, approximately 90% were seen once; the top ten hold about 3%. Sample: peripheral blood. Receptors were obtained from a woman aged 50 to 60 with acute or convalescent COVID-19. CDR3s include the opening cysteine and the closing phenylalanine or tryptophan. The order of the fields is J gene, V gene, CDR3 protein.

J: TRBJ2-3
V: TRBV5-4
CDR3: CASSQPADTQYF

J: TRBJ1-2
V: TRBV30
CDR3: CAWSAGTGGGYTF

J: TRBJ2-2
V: TRBV18
CDR3: CASSLRTGVNTGELFF

J: TRBJ2-7
V: TRBV9
CDR3: CASSVHDSYEQYF

J: TRBJ2-2
V: TRBV2
CDR3: CASSAGTGVTGELFF

J: TRBJ1-2
V: TRBV18
CDR3: CASSPQTGDNYGYTF

J: TRBJ2-5
V: TRBV21-1
CDR3: CASSGTSGSLGETQYF

J: TRBJ2-5
V: TRBV10-3
CDR3: CAISQRGRGETQYF

J: TRBJ1-5
V: TRBV7-6
CDR3: CASSPGVDSNQPQHF

J: TRBJ2-7
V: TRBV7-9
CDR3: CASSLVQYEQYF

J: TRBJ2-7
V: TRBV5-1
CDR3: CASSIGSMSGGGEEQYF

J: TRBJ2-7
V: TRBV14
CDR3: CASSREFRGGEQYF

J: TRBJ1-5
V: TRBV6-1
CDR3: CASSDRDRGYQPQHF

J: TRBJ1-2
V: TRBV6-4
CDR3: CASRDGTAYGYTF

J: TRBJ1-3
V: TRBV28
CDR3: CASRGQLGYGNTIYF

J: TRBJ2-7
V: TRBV5-6
CDR3: CASSRDRFYEQYF

J: TRBJ2-1
V: TRBV19
CDR3: CASSIEVSSYNEQFF

J: TRBJ2-2
V: TRBV5-1
CDR3: CASSLANGLAGAGELFF

J: TRBJ2-4
V: TRBV5-1
CDR3: CASSLSGASAKNIQYF

J: TRBJ2-5
V: TRBV4-2
CDR3: CASKLGTSGRSGAYQETQYF

J: TRBJ2-7
V: TRBV19
CDR3: CASSIGVTSYEQYF

J: TRBJ1-1
V: TRBV18
CDR3: CASSPSSGTNTEAFF

J: TRBJ2-3
V: TRBV6-6
CDR3: CASSSGTSNTQYF

J: TRBJ2-1
V: TRBV5-1
CDR3: CASSFQGGAHEQFF

J: TRBJ1-2
V: TRBV30
CDR3: CAWSSGNYGYTF

J: TRBJ1-2
V: TRBV14
CDR3: CASSRTGGGYTF

J: TRBJ1-3
V: TRBV30
CDR3: CARRGGSGNTIYF

J: TRBJ2-7
V: TRBV7-2
CDR3: CASSFGGPEREQYF

J: TRBJ1-1
V: TRBV18
CDR3: CASTGQGRTEAFF

J: TRBJ2-3
V: TRBV19
CDR3: CASRLGGASTDTQYF

J: TRBJ2-5
V: TRBV3-1/TRBV3-2
CDR3: CASSQGLQETQYF

J: TRBJ2-2
V: TRBV5-1
CDR3: CASSLEQGAGGELFF

J: TRBJ2-5
V: TRBV24-1
CDR3: CATSDFGLQKGGAQETQYF

J: TRBJ1-1
V: TRBV15
CDR3: CATRKRENTEAFF

J: TRBJ1-6
V: TRBV28
CDR3: CASKATGPRASPLHF

J: TRBJ1-2
V: TRBV6-6
CDR3: CASSYGDSIYTF

J: TRBJ1-1
V: TRBV24-1
CDR3: CATKSRAETEAFF

J: TRBJ1-1
V: TRBV5-1
CDR3: CASRPGQNTEAFF

J: TRBJ2-3
V: TRBV5-4
CDR3: CASSLRQGPDTQYF

J: TRBJ2-3
V: TRBV30
CDR3: CAWRWRGADTQYF

J: TRBJ1-1
V: TRBV5-1
CDR3: CASSSASKNTEAFF

J: TRBJ2-1
V: TRBV24-1
CDR3: CATSDFTSGGHEQFF

J: TRBJ2-7
V: TRBV28
CDR3: CASRRQGAYEQYF

J: TRBJ2-1
V: TRBV3-1/TRBV3-2
CDR3: CASSRGLVSYNEQFF